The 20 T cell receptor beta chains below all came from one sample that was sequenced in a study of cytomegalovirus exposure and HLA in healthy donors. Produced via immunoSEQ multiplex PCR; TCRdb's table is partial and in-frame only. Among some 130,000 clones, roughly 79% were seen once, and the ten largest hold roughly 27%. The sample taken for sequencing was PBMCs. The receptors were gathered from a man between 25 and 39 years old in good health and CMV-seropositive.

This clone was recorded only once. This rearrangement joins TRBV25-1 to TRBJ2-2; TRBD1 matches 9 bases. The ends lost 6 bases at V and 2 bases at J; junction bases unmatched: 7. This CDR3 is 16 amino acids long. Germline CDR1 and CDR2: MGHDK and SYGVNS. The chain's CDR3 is CASRPPGQGNTGELFF. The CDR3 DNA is TGTGCCAGCAGGCCTCCGGGACAGGGCAACACCGGGGAGCTGTTTTTT.

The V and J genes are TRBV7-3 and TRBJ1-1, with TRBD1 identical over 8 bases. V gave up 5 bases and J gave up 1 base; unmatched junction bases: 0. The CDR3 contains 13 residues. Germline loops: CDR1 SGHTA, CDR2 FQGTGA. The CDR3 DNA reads TGTGCCAGCAGCGGACAGGGGAACACTGAAGCTTTCTTT. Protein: CASSGQGNTEAFF.

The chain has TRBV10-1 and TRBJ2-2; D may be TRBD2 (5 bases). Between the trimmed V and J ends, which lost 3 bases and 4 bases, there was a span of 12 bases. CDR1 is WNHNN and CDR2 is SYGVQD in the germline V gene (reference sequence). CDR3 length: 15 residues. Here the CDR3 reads CASSDQRPSTGELFF. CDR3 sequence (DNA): TGCGCCAGCAGTGACCAGCGGCCTTCCACCGGGGAGCTGTTTTTT.

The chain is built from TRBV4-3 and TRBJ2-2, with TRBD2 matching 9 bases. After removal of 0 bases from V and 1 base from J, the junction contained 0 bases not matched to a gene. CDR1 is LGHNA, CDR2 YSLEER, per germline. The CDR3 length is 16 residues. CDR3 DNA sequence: TGCGCCAGCAGCCAAGATAGCGGGGGGAACACCGGGGAGCTGTTTTTT. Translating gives CASSQDSGGNTGELFF.

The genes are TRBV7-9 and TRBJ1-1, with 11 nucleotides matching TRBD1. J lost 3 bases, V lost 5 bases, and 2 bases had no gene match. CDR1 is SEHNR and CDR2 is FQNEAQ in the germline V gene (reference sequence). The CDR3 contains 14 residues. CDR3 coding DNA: TGTGCCAGCAGCCCGGGACAGGGGGACACTGAAGCTTTCTTT. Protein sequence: CASSPGQGDTEAFF.

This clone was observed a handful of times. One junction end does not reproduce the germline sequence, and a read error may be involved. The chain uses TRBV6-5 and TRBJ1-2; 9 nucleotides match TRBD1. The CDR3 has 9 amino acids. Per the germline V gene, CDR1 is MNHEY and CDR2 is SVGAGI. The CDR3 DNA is TGTGCGAGGACAGGGGAAAGAGTTTTC. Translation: CARTGERVF.

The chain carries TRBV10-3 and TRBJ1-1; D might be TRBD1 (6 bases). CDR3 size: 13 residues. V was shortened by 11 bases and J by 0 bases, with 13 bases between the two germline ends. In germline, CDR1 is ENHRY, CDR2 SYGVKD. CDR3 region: CARRTDLNTEAFF. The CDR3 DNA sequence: TGTGCCCGGAGGACAGATTTGAACACTGAAGCTTTCTTT.

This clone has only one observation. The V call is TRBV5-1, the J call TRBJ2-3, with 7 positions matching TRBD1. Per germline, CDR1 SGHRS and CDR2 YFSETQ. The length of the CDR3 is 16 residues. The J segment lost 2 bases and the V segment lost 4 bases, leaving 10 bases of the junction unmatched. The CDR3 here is CASSQDSTGDTDTQYF. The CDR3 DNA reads TGCGCCAGCAGCCAGGACTCCACAGGGGACACAGATACGCAGTATTTT.

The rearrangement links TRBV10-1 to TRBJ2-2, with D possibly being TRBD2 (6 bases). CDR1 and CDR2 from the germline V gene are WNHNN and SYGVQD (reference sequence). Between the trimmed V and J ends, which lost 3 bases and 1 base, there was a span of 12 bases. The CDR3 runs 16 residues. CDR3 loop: CASSDGGSLNTGELFF. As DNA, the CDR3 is TGCGCCAGCAGTGACGGAGGGAGTTTGAACACCGGGGAGCTGTTTTTT.

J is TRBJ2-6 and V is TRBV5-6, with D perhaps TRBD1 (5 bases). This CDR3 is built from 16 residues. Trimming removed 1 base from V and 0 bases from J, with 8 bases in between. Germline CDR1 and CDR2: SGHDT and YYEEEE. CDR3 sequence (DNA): TGTGCCAGCAGCTTGTCAGGGTACTCTGGGGCCAACGTCCTGACTTTC. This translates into CASSLSGYSGANVLTF.

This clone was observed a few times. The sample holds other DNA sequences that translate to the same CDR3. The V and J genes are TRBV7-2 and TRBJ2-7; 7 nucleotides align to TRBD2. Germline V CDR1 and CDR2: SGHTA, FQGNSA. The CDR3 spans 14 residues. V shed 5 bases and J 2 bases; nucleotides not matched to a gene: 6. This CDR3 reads CASSPPGGTYEQYF. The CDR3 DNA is TGTGCCAGCAGCCCCCCGGGGGGAACCTACGAGCAGTACTTC.

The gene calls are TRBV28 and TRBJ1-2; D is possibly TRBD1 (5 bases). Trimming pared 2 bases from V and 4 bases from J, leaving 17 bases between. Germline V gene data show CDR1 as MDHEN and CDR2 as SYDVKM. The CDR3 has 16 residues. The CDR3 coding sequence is TGTGCCAGCAGTTTAACCCGTGGGCAGGGAATCTATGGCTACACCTTC. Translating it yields CASSLTRGQGIYGYTF.

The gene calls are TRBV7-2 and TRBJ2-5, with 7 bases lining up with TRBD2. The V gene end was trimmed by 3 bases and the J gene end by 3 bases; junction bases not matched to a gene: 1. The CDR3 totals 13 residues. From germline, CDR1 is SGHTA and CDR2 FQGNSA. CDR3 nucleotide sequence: TGTGCCAGCAGCTTTACTAGCGAAGAGACCCAGTACTTC. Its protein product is CASSFTSEETQYF.

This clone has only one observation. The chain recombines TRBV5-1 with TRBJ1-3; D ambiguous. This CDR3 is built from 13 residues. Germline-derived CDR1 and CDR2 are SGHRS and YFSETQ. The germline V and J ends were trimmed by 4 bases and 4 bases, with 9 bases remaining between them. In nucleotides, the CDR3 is TGCGCCAGCAGCCTTCTACCGGGAAACACCATATATTTT. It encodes CASSLLPGNTIYF.

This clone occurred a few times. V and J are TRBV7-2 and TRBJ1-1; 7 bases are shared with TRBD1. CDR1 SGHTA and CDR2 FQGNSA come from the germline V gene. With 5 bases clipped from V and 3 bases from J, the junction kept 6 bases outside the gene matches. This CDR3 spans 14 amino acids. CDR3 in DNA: TGTGCCAGCAGCAGCCAAGGACAGGACACTGAAGCTTTCTTT. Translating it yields CASSSQGQDTEAFF. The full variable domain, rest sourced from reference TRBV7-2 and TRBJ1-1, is GAGVSQSPSNKVTEKGKDVELRCDPISGHTALYWYRQSLGQGLEFLIYFQGNSAPDKSGLPSDRFSAERTGGSVSTLTIQRTQQEDSAVYLCASSSQGQDTEAFFGQGTRLTVV.

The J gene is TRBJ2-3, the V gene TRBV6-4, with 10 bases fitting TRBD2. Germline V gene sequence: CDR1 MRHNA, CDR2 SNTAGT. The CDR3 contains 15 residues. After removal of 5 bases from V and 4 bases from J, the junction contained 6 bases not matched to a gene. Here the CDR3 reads CASSLAGALADTQYF. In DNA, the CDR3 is TGTGCCAGCAGTCTAGCGGGGGCCTTGGCAGATACGCAGTATTTT.

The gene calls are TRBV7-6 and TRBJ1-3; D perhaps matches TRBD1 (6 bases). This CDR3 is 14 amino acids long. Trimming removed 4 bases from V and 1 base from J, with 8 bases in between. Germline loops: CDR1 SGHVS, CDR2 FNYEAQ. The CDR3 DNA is TGTGCCAGCAGCTGGACAGATTCTGGAAACACCATATATTTT. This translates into CASSWTDSGNTIYF.

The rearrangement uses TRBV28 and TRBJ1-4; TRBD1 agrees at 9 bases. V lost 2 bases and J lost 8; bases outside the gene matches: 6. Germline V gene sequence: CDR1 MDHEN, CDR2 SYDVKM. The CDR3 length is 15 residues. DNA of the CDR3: TGTGCCAGCAGTTTAGGGGGACAGGGTCGGGAAAAACTGTTTTTT. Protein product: CASSLGGQGREKLFF.

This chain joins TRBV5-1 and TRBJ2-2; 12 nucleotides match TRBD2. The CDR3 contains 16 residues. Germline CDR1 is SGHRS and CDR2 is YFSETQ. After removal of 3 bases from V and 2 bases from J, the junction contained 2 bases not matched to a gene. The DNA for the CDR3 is TGCGCCAGCAGCTCCGGACTAGCGGGAAACACCGGGGAGCTGTTTTTT. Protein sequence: CASSSGLAGNTGELFF.

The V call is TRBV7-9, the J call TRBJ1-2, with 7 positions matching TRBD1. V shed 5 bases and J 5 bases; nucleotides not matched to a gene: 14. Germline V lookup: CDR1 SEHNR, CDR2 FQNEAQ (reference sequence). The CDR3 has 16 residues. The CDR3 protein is CASSRDSPVLLYGYTF. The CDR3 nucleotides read TGTGCCAGCAGCCGGGACAGCCCAGTTTTATTGTATGGCTACACCTTC.